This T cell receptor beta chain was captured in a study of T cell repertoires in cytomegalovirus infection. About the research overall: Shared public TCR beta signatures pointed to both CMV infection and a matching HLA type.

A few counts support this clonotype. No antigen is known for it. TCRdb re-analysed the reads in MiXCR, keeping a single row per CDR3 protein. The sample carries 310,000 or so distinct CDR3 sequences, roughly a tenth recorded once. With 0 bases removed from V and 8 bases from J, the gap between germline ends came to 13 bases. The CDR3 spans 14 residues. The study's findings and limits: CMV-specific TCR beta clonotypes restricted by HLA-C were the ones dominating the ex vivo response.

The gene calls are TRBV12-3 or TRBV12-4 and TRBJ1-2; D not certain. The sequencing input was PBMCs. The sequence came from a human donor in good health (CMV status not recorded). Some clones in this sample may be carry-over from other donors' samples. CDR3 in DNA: TGTGCCAGCAGTTTAGCTTCGGGGAAGAAAGGCTACACCTTC. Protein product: CASSLASGKKGYTF.